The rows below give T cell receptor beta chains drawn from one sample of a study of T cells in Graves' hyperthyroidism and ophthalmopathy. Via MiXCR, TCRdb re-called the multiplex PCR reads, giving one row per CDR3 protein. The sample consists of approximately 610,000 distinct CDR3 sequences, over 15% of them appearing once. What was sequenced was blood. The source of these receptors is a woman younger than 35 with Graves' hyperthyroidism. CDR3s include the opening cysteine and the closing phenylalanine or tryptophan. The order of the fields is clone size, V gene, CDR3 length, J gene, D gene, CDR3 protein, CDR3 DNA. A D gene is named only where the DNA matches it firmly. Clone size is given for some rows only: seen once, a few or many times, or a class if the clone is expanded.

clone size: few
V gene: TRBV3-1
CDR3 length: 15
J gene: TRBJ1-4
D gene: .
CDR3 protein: CASSQDLGAGEKLFF
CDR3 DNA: TGTGCCAGCAGCCAAGATTTGGGGGCAGGGGAAAAACTGTTTTTT

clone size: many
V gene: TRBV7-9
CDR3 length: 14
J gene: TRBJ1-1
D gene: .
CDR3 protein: CASRRQDLNTEAFF
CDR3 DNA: TGTGCCAGCAGACGACAGGATTTGAACACTGAAGCTTTCTTT

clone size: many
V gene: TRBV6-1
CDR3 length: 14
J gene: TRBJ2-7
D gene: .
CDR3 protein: CASSPRGVSYEQYF
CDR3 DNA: TGTGCCAGCAGTCCCCGCGGGGTCTCCTACGAGCAGTACTTC

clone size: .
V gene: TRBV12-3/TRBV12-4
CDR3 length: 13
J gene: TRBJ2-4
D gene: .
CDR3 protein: CASSLGGTDIQYF
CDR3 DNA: TGTGCCAGCAGTTTAGGGGGGACGGACATTCAGTACTTC

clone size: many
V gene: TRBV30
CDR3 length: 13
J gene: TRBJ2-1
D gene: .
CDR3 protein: CAWSKARAREQFF
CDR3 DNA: TGTGCCTGGAGTAAGGCCAGGGCGCGGGAGCAGTTCTTC

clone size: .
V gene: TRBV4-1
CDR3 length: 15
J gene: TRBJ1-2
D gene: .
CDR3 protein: CASSQAGHLTGGYTF
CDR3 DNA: TGCGCCAGCAGCCAAGCGGGACACCTTACGGGCGGCTACACCTTC

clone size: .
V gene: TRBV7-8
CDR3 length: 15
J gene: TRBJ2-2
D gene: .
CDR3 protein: CASSPGGGTFGELFF
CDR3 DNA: TGTGCCAGCAGCCCCGGTGGAGGGACCTTCGGGGAGCTGTTTTTT

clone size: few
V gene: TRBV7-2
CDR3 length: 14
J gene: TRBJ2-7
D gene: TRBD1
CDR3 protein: CASSLEQGGHEQYF
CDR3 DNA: TGTGCCAGCAGCTTAGAACAGGGGGGCCACGAGCAGTACTTC

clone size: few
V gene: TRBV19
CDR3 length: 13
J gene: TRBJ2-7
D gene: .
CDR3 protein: CASSTRVYYEQYF
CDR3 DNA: TGTGCCAGTAGTACTCGGGTGTACTACGAGCAGTACTTC

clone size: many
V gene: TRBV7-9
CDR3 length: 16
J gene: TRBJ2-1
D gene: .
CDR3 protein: CASSLPRDEGGNEQFF
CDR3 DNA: TGTGCCAGCAGCTTACCCCGGGACGAGGGGGGGAATGAGCAGTTCTTC

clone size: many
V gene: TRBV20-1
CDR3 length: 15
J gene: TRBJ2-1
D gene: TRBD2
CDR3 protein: CSARGPSGVSNEQFF
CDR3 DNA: TGCAGTGCTAGAGGCCCTAGCGGGGTTAGTAATGAGCAGTTCTTC

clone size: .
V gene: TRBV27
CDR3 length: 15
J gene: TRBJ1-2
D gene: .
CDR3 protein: CASSPLSTGSYGYTF
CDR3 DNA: TGTGCCAGCAGTCCGCTCAGTACGGGATCCTATGGCTACACCTTC

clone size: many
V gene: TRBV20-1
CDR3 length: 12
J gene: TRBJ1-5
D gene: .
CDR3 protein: CSAMPGTQPQHF
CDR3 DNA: TGCAGTGCTATGCCGGGTACTCAGCCCCAGCATTTT

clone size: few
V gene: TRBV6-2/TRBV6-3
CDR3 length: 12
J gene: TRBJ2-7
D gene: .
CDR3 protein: CASSPTPHEQYF
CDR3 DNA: TGTGCCAGCAGTCCTACTCCTCACGAGCAGTACTTC

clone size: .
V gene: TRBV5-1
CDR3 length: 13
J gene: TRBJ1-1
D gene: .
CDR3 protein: CASSWDGPVEAFF
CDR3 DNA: TGCGCCAGCAGCTGGGACGGACCGGTTGAAGCTTTCTTT